One sample yielded the 20 T cell receptor beta chains listed below, sequenced in a study of identical twins. TCRdb independently ran MiXCR on the 5' RACE reads; one entry per CDR3 protein. The sample shows 200,000 to 250,000 distinct CDR3 sequences, 6.5% of them seen only once. This same sample was also part of a study on T cells expressing NK-cell markers.

Sequenced input: CD8+ T cells sorted from blood. All receptors come from a woman under 30 in good health.

This clonotype was seen repeatedly, ten times or more. V gene TRBV27 combines with J gene TRBJ2-1, with TRBD2 matching 8 bases. Per germline, CDR1 MNHEY and CDR2 SMNVEV (reference sequence). V was clipped by 3 bases and J by 9 bases; unmatched bases: 7. This CDR3 region has 14 residues. The CDR3 sequence: CASSFKRGSSEQFF. CDR3 sequence (DNA): TGTGCCAGCAGTTTTAAGCGGGGGTCGAGTGAGCAGTTCTTC.

This clonotype occurred many times. The chain carries TRBV4-1 and TRBJ2-7; unclear D gene. Germline lookup yields CDR1 MGHRA and CDR2 YSYEKL. The length of the CDR3 is 18 residues. Trimming removed 1 base at V and 1 base at J, with 20 bases between. CDR3 nucleotides: TGCGCCAGCAGCCAAGTTCCTTCAGACCCTTCATCTTCCTACGAGCAGTACTTC. It is translated as CASSQVPSDPSSSYEQYF.

This clonotype was detected only a few times. The chain's CDR3 is CSAPRARNTEAFF. CDR3 nucleotides: TGCAGTGCTCCCAGGGCGCGCAACACTGAAGCTTTCTTT. This chain uses TRBV20-1 with TRBJ1-1; a weak D match, TRBD1 (5 bases). Germline CDR1 is DFQATT and CDR2 is SNEGSKA (reference sequence). The CDR3 runs to 13 residues. V was pared by 5 bases and J by 2 bases, with 12 bases between.

The gene calls are TRBV11-2 and TRBJ2-7; 8 nucleotides align to TRBD1. Looked up from germline, CDR1 is SGHAT and CDR2 is FQNNGV. The CDR3 is 15 residues long. The V gene end was trimmed by 4 bases and the J gene end by 4 bases; junction bases not matched to a gene: 9. The CDR3 DNA reads TGTGCCAGCAGCTCCCCGCCCAGGGGGCCTTACGAGCAGTACTTC. Protein: CASSSPPRGPYEQYF. Drawing the rest from reference TRBV11-2 and TRBJ2-7, the complete variable domain is EAGVAQSPRYKIIEKRQSVAFWCNPISGHATLYWYQQILGQGPKLLIQFQNNGVVDDSQLPKDRFSAERLKGVDSTLKIQPAKLEDSAVYLCASSSPPRGPYEQYFGPGTRLTVT.

The chain recombines TRBV12-3 or TRBV12-4 with TRBJ2-1; TRBD2 matches 10 bases. V shed 6 bases and J 8 bases; nucleotides not matched to a gene: 4. The CDR3 has 13 amino acids. The CDR3 nucleotides are TGTGCCAGCAGCCCGGGGACTAGCGATGAGCAGTTCTTC. Encoded protein: CASSPGTSDEQFF.

The J gene is TRBJ2-7, the V gene TRBV20-1; the match to TRBD2 covers 7 bases. The CDR3 spans 14 residues. The germline gives CDR1 DFQATT, CDR2 SNEGSKA (reference sequence). Trimming at V came to 6 bases and at J to 6 bases, leaving 14 bases not matched to a gene. The CDR3 nucleotides are TGCAGTGCCGGAGGCAACGGCGGGAGAAGCGAGCAGTACTTC. This gives the protein CSAGGNGGRSEQYF.

This clonotype was detected a few times. CDR3 coding DNA: TGTGCCAGCAGTTACTTTGAGACCCAGTACTTC. It translates to CASSYFETQYF. The chain links TRBV6-5 to TRBJ2-5; D remains unclear. This CDR3 has 11 residues. The germline V and J ends were trimmed by 1 base and 5 bases, with 2 bases remaining between them. CDR1 and CDR2 (germline): MNHEY, SVGAGI.

This chain uses TRBV9 with TRBJ2-7, with D possibly TRBD1 on 6 matching bases. Trimming took 0 bases from V and 6 from J, leaving 13 bases between them. CDR1 SGDLS and CDR2 YYNGEE come from the germline V gene. This CDR3 is 14 amino acids long. Written as DNA, the CDR3 is TGTGCCAGCAGCGTAGAAATATTAGGGGGCGAGCAGTACTTC. Translating gives CASSVEILGGEQYF.

This clonotype appeared a few times. V and J are TRBV9 and TRBJ2-7, with 9 bases fitting TRBD1. In germline, CDR1 is SGDLS, CDR2 YYNGEE. The CDR3 runs 16 residues. J gave up 8 bases and V 2 bases, and 14 bases lay outside the gene matches. The CDR3 region is CASSVSPRDRVYKQYF. Here the CDR3 DNA reads TGTGCCAGCAGCGTGAGTCCCCGGGACAGGGTATATAAGCAGTACTTC.

This clonotype was observed at least ten times. The rearrangement uses TRBV12-3 or TRBV12-4 and TRBJ1-1; D remains ambiguous. The V and J ends lost 5 bases and 5 bases respectively, with 12 bases between them. The length of the CDR3 is 13 residues. Written as DNA, the CDR3 is TGTGCCAGCAGTACTGGCGGAGGGACTGAAGCTTTCTTT. Amino acids: CASSTGGGTEAFF.

This clonotype was detected many times. The chain links TRBV20-1 to TRBJ2-7; D uncertain. V lost 3 bases and J lost 7, with 19 bases in between. This CDR3 has 14 residues. Germline CDR1 is DFQATT and CDR2 is SNEGSKA (reference sequence). The DNA for the CDR3 is TGCAGTGCTAGTGGTGCCCTCCGGGTTGGTGAGCAGTACTTC. This codes for CSASGALRVGEQYF.

This clonotype appeared a few times. The chain employs TRBV6-2 or TRBV6-3 and TRBJ1-5, with no clear D. The V gene's germline CDR1 is MNHEY and CDR2 SVGEGT. The germline V and J ends were trimmed by 3 bases and 0 bases, with 6 bases remaining between them. CDR3 length: 14 residues. CDR3 nucleotides: TGTGCCAGCAGTTATCTTGGTAGCAATCAGCCCCAGCATTTT. This encodes CASSYLGSNQPQHF.

This clonotype was seen a handful of times. The chain is built from TRBV7-9 and TRBJ1-4; possibly TRBD1 for D (6 bases). Deletions cut 4 bases from V and 0 bases from J, with 9 bases between. The CDR3 consists of 15 residues. CDR1 SEHNR and CDR2 FQNEAQ come from the germline V gene (reference sequence). The CDR3 DNA reads as TGTGCCAGCAGCTCGGCAGGGGCAACTAATGAAAAACTGTTTTTT. Translated, it gives CASSSAGATNEKLFF.

The chain recombines TRBV19 with TRBJ1-6; no clear D. This CDR3 spans 13 amino acids. Trimming left V 6 bases short and J 8 bases short, with 11 bases between. The V gene's germline CDR1 is LNHDA and CDR2 SQIVND (reference sequence). DNA of the CDR3: TGTGCCAGTAGATTCCAAGGAGATTCACCCCTCCACTTT. This sequence encodes CASRFQGDSPLHF.

The rearrangement uses TRBV2 and TRBJ2-5; D is uncertain. The CDR3 runs to 15 residues. The germline V gene has CDR1 SNHLY and CDR2 FYNNEI. V gave up 0 bases and J gave up 4 bases, with 12 bases separating them. The CDR3 bases are TGTGCCAGCAGTGAAGCGCTGGGGAAGAGAGAGACCCAGTACTTC. It specifies CASSEALGKRETQYF.

V is TRBV7-9 and J is TRBJ2-5, with D perhaps matching TRBD2 (5 bases). Germline CDR1 is SEHNR and CDR2 is FQNEAQ (reference sequence). V lost 5 bases and J 0 bases, leaving 16 bases between the germline ends. The CDR3 consists of 16 residues. In DNA, the CDR3 is TGTGCCAGCAGCAGAAGGGAGAGTCCGTACCAAGAGACCCAGTACTTC. Translation: CASSRRESPYQETQYF.

J is TRBJ2-7 and V is TRBV21-1. TRBV21-1 is noted as a pseudogene. There are 10 residues in the CDR3. The CDR3, as DNA: TGTGCCAGCATCTCCTACGAGCAGTACTTC. Translating it yields CASISYEQYF.

This clonotype came up many times. V and J are TRBV10-3 and TRBJ2-1; maybe TRBD2 (6 bases). Trimming removed 2 bases at V and 6 bases at J, with 11 bases between. The CDR3 has 14 residues. Germline V lookup: CDR1 ENHRY, CDR2 SYGVKD. The CDR3 loop reads CAISEIERANEQFF. In DNA form, the CDR3 reads TGTGCCATCAGTGAGATCGAGCGGGCCAATGAGCAGTTCTTC.

This clonotype occurred many times. The chain carries TRBV3-1 and TRBJ2-5; tentative D call: TRBD1 (5 bases). There are 13 residues in the CDR3. Trimming pared 5 bases from V and 1 base from J, leaving 8 bases between. Per the germline V gene, CDR1 is LGHDT and CDR2 is YNNKEL (reference sequence). CDR3: CASSSDIQETQYF. In DNA, the CDR3 is TGTGCCAGCAGCTCGGACATCCAAGAGACCCAGTACTTC.

This rearrangement joins TRBV19 to TRBJ2-7; D may be TRBD1 (6 bases). Germline CDR1 and CDR2: LNHDA and SQIVND (reference sequence). Trimming removed 5 bases from V and 2 bases from J, with 10 bases in between. This CDR3 contains 13 residues. The CDR3 region is CASSHQGPYEQYF. Written as DNA, the CDR3 is TGTGCCAGTAGTCACCAGGGGCCCTACGAGCAGTACTTC.